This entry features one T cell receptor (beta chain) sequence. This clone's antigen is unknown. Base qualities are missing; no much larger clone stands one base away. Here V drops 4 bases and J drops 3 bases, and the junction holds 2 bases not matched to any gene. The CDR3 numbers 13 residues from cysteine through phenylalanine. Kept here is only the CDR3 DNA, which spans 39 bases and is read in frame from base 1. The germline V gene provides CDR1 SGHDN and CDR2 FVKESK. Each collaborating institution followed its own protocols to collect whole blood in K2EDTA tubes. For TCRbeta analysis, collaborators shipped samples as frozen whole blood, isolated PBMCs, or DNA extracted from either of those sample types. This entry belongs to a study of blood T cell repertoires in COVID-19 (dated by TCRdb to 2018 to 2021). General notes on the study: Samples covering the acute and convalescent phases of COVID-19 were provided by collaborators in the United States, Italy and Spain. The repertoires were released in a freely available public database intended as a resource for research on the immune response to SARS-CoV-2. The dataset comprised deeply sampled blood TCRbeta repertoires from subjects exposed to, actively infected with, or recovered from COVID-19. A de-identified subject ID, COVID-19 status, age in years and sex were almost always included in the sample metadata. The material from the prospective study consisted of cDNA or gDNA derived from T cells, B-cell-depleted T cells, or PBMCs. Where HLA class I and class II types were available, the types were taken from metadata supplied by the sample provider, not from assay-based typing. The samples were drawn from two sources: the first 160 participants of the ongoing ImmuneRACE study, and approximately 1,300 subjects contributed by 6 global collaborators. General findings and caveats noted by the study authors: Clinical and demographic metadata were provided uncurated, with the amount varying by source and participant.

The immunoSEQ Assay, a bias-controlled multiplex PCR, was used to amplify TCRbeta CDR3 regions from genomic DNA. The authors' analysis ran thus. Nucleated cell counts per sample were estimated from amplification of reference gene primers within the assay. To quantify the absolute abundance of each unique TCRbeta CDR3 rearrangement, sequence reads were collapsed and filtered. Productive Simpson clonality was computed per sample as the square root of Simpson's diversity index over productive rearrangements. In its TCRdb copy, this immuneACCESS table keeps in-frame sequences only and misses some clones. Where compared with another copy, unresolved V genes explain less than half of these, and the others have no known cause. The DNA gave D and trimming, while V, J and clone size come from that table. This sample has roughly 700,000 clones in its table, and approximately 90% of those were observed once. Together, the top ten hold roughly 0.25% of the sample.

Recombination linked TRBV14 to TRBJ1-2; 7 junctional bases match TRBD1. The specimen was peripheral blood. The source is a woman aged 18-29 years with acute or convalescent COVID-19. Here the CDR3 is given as CASSLGQYYGYTF. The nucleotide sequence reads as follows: TGTGCCAGCAGCCTGGGACAGTACTATGGCTACACCTTC. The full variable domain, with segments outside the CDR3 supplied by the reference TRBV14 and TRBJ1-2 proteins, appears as EAGVTQFPSHSVIEKGQTVTLRCDPISGHDNLYWYRRVMGKEIKFLLHFVKESKQDESGMPNNRFLAERTGGTYSTLKVQPAELEDSGVYFCASSLGQYYGYTFGSGTRLTVV.